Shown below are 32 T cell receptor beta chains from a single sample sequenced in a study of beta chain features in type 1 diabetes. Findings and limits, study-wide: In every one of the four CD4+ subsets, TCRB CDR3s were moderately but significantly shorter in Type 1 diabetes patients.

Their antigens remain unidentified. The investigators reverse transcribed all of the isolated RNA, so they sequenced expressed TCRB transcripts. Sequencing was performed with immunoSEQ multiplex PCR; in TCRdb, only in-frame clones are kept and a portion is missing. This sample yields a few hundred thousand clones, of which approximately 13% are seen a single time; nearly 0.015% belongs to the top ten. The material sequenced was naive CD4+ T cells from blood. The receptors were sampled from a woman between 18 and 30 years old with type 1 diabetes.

CDR3 amino acids: CASSSHRTDTQYF. The CDR3, as DNA: TGTGCCAGCAGCTCCCACCGGACAGATACGCAGTATTTT. V gene TRBV7-2 combines with J gene TRBJ2-3; D uncertain. Trimming removed 4 bases at V and 3 bases at J, with 8 bases between. The CDR3 is 13 amino acids. Germline V CDR1 and CDR2: SGHTA, FQGNSA. Based on the CDR3 plus reference TRBV7-2 and TRBJ2-3, the full variable domain is GAGVSQSPSNKVTEKGKDVELRCDPISGHTALYWYRQSLGQGLEFLIYFQGNSAPDKSGLPSDRFSAERTGGSVSTLTIQRTQQEDSAVYLCASSSHRTDTQYFGPGTRLTVL.

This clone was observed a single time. CDR3 sequence reads: CASSLDGDNEQFF. CDR3 DNA: TGTGCCAGCAGCTTAGACGGGGACAATGAGCAGTTCTTC. This chain joins TRBV11-3 and TRBJ2-1; possible D gene TRBD2, 5 bases. This CDR3 spans 13 amino acids. In germline, CDR1 is SGHNT, CDR2 YENEEA. V dropped 0 bases and J dropped 5 bases, with 5 bases sitting between them. The complete variable domain, with remaining parts taken from reference TRBV11-3 and TRBJ2-1, reads EAGVVQSPRYKIIEKKQPVAFWCNPISGHNTLYWYLQNLGQGPELLIRYENEEAVDDSQLPKDRFSAERLKGVDSTLKIQPAELGDSAVYLCASSLDGDNEQFFGPGTRLTVL.

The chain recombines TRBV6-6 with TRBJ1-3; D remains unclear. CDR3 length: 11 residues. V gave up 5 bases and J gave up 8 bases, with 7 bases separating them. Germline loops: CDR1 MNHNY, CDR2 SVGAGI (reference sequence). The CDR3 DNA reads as TGTGCCAGCAGTAAACTTGACACCATATATTTT. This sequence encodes CASSKLDTIYF.

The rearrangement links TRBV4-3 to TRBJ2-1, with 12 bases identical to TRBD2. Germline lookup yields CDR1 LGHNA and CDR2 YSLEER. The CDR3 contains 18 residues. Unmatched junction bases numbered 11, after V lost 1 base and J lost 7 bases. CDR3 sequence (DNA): TGCGCCAGCAGCCAAGCCCCCTCTAGCGGGAGGGCCGAAAATGAGCAGTTCTTC. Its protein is CASSQAPSSGRAENEQFF.

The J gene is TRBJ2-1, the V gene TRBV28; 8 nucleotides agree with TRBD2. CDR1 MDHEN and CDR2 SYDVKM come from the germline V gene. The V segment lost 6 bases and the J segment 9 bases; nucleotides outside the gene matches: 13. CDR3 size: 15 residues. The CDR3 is CASSPPPGLVSEQFF. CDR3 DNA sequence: TGTGCCAGCAGCCCACCTCCGGGACTAGTCAGTGAGCAGTTCTTC.

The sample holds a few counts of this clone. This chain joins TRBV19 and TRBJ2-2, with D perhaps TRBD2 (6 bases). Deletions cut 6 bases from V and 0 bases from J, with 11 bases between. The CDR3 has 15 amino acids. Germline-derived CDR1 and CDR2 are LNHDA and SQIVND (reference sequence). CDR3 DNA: TGTGCCAGTAGGGGGGGTGGCGCGAACACCGGGGAGCTGTTTTTT. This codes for CASRGGGANTGELFF.

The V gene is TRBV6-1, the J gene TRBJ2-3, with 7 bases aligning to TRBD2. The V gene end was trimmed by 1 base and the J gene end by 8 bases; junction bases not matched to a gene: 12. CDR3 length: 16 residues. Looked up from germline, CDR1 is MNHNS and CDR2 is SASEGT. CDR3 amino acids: CASSEGFGGSWGTQYF. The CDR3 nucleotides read TGTGCCAGCAGTGAAGGGTTTGGCGGGAGCTGGGGTACGCAGTATTTT.

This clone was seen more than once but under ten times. CDR3 DNA sequence: TGTGCCAGCAGCTTCTCGGGACTAGCGGGAGGCCTCTCCTACAATGAGCAGTTCTTC. Its translation is CASSFSGLAGGLSYNEQFF. The chain has TRBV7-9 and TRBJ2-1; 15 bases align to TRBD2. V lost 3 bases and J lost 0; bases outside the gene matches: 6. The CDR3 runs to 19 residues. Germline V gene data show CDR1 as SEHNR and CDR2 as FQNEAQ (reference sequence).

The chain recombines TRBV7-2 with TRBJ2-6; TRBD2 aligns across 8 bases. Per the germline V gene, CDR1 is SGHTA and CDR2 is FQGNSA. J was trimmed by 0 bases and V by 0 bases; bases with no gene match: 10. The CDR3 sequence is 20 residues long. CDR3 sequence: CASSLAVWRGVGSGANVLTF. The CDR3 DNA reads TGTGCCAGCAGCTTAGCGGTTTGGCGGGGGGTAGGCTCTGGGGCCAACGTCCTGACTTTC.

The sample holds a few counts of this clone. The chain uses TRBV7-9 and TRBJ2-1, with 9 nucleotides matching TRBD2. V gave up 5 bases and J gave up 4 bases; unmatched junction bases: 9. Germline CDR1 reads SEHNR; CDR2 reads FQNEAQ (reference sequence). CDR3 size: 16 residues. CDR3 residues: CASSPRPSGAYNEQFF. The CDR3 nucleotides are TGTGCCAGCAGCCCTAGGCCTAGCGGGGCATACAATGAGCAGTTCTTC.

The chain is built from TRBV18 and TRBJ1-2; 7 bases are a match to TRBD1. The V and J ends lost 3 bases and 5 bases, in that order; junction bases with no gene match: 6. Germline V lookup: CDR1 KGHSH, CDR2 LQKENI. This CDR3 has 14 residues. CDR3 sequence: CASSPTGTDYGYTF. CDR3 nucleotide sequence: TGTGCCAGCTCACCGACCGGGACAGATTATGGCTACACCTTC. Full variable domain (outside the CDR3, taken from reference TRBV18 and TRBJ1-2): NAGVMQNPRHLVRRRGQEARLRCSPMKGHSHVYWYRQLPEEGLKFMVYLQKENIIDESGMPKERFSAEFPKEGPSILRIQQVVRGDSAAYFCASSPTGTDYGYTFGSGTRLTVV.

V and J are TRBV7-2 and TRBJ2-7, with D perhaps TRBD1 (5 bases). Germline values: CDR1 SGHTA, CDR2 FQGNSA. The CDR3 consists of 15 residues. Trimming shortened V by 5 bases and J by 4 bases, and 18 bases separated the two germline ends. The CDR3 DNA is TGTGCCAGCAGCCAAAGGCAGGGATTGAATTACGAGCAGTACGTC. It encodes CASSQRQGLNYEQYV.

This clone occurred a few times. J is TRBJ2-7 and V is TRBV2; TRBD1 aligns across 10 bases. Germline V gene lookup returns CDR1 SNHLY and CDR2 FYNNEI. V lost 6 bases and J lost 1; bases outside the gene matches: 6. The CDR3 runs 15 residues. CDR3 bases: TGTGCCAGCAGGGAACGGGACAGGGGTTCCTACGAGCAGTACTTC. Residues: CASRERDRGSYEQYF.

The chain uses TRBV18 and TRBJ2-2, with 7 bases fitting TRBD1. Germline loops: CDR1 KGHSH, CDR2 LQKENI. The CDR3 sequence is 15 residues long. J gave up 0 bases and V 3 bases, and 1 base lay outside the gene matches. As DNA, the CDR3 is TGTGCCAGCTCACCGGACAGGTCGAACACCGGGGAGCTGTTTTTT. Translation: CASSPDRSNTGELFF.

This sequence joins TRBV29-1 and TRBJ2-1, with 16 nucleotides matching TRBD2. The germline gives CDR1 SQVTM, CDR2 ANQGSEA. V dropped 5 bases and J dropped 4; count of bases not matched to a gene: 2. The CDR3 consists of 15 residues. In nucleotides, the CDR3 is TGCAGCGTTAGGGGACTAGCGGGAGGGTACAATGAGCAGTTCTTC. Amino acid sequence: CSVRGLAGGYNEQFF.

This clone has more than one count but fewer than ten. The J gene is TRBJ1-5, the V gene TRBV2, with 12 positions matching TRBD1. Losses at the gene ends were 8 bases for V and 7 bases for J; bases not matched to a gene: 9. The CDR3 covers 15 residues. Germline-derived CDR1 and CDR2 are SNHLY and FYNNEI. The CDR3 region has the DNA TGTGCCAGCGGAGGACTCGGGACAGGGGGCCAGCCCCAGCATTTT. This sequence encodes CASGGLGTGGQPQHF.

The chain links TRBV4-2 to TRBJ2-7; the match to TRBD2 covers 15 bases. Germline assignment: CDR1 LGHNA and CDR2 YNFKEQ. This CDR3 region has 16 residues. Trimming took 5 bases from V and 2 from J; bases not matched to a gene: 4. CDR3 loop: CASSGLAGGKTYEQYF. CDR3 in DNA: TGTGCCAGCAGCGGACTAGCGGGAGGGAAAACCTACGAGCAGTACTTC.

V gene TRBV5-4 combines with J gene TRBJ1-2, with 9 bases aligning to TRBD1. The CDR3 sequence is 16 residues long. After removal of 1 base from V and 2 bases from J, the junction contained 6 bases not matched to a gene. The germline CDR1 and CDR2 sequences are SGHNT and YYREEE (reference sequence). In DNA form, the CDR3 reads TGTGCCAGCAGCTTGTGGACAGGGGAAGGGAACTATGGCTACACCTTC. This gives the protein CASSLWTGEGNYGYTF.

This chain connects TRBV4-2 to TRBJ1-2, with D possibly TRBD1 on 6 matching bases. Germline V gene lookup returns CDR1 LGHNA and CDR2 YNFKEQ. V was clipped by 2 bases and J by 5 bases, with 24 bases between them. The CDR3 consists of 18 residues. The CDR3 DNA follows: TGTGCCAGCAGCCAACACCAGGCGATTCGTTCACAGGGATATGGCTACACCTTC. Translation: CASSQHQAIRSQGYGYTF.

CDR3 sequence reads: CASSSAGVETQYF. The CDR3 DNA reads TGCGCCAGCAGTTCGGCAGGGGTAGAGACCCAGTACTTC. The V and J genes are TRBV10-2 and TRBJ2-5, with D possibly matching TRBD1 (6 bases). The CDR3 consists of 13 residues. The germline V and J ends were trimmed by 5 bases and 4 bases, with 11 bases remaining between them. From germline, CDR1 is WSHSY and CDR2 SAAADI.

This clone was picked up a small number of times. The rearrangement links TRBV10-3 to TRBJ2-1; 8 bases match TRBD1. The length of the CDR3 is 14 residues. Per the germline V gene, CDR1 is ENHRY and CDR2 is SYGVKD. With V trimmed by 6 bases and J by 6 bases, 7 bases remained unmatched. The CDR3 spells CAISRTGSLNEQFF. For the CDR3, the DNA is TGTGCCATCAGCAGGACAGGGTCCCTCAATGAGCAGTTCTTC.

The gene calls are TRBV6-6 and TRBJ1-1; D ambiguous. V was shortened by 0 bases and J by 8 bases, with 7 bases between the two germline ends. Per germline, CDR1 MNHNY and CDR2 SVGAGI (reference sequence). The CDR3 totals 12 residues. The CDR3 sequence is CASSYSTEEAFF. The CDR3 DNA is TGTGCCAGCAGTTACTCGACGGAGGAAGCTTTCTTT.

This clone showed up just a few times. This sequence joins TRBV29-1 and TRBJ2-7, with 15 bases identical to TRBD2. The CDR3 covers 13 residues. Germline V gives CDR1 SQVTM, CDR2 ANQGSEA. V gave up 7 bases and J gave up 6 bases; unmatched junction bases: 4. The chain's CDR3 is CSGTSGRAGEQYF. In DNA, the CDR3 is TGCAGCGGGACTAGCGGGAGGGCCGGCGAGCAGTACTTC.

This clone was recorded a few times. The CDR3 DNA is TGTGCCAGCAGCTTGGCCGGCCCTTCGAGGGAAAAACTGTTTTTT. Translation gives CASSLAGPSREKLFF. The chain joins TRBV5-4 to TRBJ1-4; no reliable D call. Looked up from germline, CDR1 is SGHNT and CDR2 is YYREEE (reference sequence). The CDR3 sequence is 15 residues long. The germline V and J ends were trimmed by 0 bases and 8 bases, with 14 bases remaining between them.

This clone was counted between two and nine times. The DNA of the CDR3 is TGTGCCAGCAGCTTGTTGGCCATGAACACTGAAGCTTTCTTT. This codes for CASSLLAMNTEAFF. The rearrangement uses TRBV7-9 and TRBJ1-1; D is uncertain. The CDR3 covers 14 residues. Germline V gene lookup returns CDR1 SEHNR and CDR2 FQNEAQ (reference sequence). With 3 bases removed from V and 0 bases from J, the gap between germline ends came to 8 bases. Full variable domain (remainder filled in from reference TRBV7-9 and TRBJ1-1): DTGVSQNPRHKITKRGQNVTFRCDPISEHNRLYWYRQTLGQGPEFLTYFQNEAQLEKSRLLSDRFSAERPKGSFSTLEIQRTEQGDSAMYLCASSLLAMNTEAFFGQGTRLTVV.

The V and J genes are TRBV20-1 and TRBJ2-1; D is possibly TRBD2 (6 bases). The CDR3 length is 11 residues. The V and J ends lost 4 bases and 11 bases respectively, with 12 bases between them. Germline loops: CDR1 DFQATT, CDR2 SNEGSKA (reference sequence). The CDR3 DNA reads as TGCAGTGCTACCCGACTAGACAAGCAGTTCTTC. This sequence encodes CSATRLDKQFF.

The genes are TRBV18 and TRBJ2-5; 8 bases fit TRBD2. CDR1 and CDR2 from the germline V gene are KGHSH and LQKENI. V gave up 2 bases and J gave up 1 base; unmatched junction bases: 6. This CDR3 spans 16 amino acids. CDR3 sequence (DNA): TGTGCCAGCTCACCAGCGGTAGCGGGGCGCCAAGAGACCCAGTACTTC. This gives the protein CASSPAVAGRQETQYF.

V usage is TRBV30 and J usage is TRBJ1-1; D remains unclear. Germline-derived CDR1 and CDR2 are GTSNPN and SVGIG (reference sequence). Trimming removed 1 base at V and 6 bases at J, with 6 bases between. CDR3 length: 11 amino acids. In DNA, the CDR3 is TGTGCCTGGAGTGCTTCCCCTGAAGCTTTCTTT. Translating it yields CAWSASPEAFF.

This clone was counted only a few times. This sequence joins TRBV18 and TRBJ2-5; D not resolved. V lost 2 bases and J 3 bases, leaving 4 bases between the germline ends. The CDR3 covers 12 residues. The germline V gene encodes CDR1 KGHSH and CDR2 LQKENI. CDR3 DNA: TGTGCCAGCTCACCATTCGAAGAGACCCAGTACTTC. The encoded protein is CASSPFEETQYF.

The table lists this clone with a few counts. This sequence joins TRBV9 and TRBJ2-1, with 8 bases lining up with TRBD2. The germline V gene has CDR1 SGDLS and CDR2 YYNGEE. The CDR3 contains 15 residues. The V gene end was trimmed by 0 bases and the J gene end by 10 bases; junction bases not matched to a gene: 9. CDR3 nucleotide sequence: TGTGCCAGCAGCGTAGCGAGCGGGGGCGGTGGGGAGCAGTTCTTC. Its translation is CASSVASGGGGEQFF.

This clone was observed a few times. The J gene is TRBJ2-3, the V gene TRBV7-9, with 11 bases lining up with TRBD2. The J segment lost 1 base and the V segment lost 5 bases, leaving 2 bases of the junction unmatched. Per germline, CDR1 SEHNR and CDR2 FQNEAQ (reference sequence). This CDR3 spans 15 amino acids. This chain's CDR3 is CASSMGLAGTDTQYF. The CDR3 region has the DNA TGTGCCAGCAGCATGGGACTAGCGGGCACAGATACGCAGTATTTT.

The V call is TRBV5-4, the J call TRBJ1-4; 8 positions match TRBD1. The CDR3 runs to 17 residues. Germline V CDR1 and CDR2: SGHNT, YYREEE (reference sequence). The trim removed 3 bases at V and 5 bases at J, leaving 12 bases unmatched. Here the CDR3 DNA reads TGTGCCAGCAGCTGGGGGGGCGGGGACAGGCAAAATGAAAAACTGTTTTTT. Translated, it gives CASSWGGGDRQNEKLFF.